The 9 T cell receptor beta chains reported below all come from one sample, sequenced in a study of shared clonotypes between healthy human individuals. CD45RO-negative, CCR7-selected cells formed the naive CD8 fraction, which excluded terminally differentiated effector memory CD45RA+ cells. This table comes from immunoSEQ multiplex PCR, and its TCRdb copy is limited to in-frame clones, with some not included. The profile shows around 2,100,000 clones, just under 95% of them singletons. The source material was naive CD8+ T cells sorted from blood. These receptors came from a man aged 18 to 29 in good health.

The V and J genes are TRBV10-1 and TRBJ2-2; a weak D match, TRBD2 (6 bases). This CDR3 contains 13 residues. Germline CDR1 WNHNN, CDR2 SYGVQD (reference sequence). V lost 5 bases to trimming and J lost 7 bases, with 11 bases between them. CDR3 sequence: CASSPGVVGELFF. The CDR3 nucleotides are TGCGCCAGCAGTCCGGGAGTTGTCGGGGAGCTGTTTTTT.

The chain joins TRBV6-6 to TRBJ2-5, with D hard to call. Trimming pared 0 bases from V and 1 base from J, leaving 9 bases between. CDR1 is MNHNY and CDR2 is SVGAGI in the germline V gene (reference sequence). This CDR3 contains 15 residues. This chain's CDR3 is CASSYSRPFQETQYF. The CDR3 nucleotides read TGTGCCAGCAGTTACTCGAGGCCTTTCCAAGAGACCCAGTACTTC.

This clone was recorded once. This rearrangement joins TRBV13 to TRBJ2-2; TRBD1 matches 9 bases. The V gene end was trimmed by 5 bases and the J gene end by 7 bases; junction bases not matched to a gene: 11. Germline V gene data show CDR1 as PRHDT and CDR2 as FYEKMQ (reference sequence). The CDR3 totals 16 residues. CDR3: CASSTRQGDAFGELFF. CDR3 in DNA: TGTGCCAGCAGCACTAGACAGGGGGACGCTTTCGGGGAGCTGTTTTTT.

The chain uses TRBV5-3 and TRBJ2-7; 12 nucleotides match TRBD2. TRBV5-3 carries the ORF label, with uncertain function. After removal of 4 bases from V and 4 bases from J, the junction contained 6 bases not matched to a gene. The CDR3 runs 15 residues. DNA for the CDR3: TGTGCCAGAAGCCTTGGACTAGCGGGGAGATACGAGCAGTACTTC. It yields the protein CARSLGLAGRYEQYF.

V is TRBV6-4 and J is TRBJ1-1; D ambiguous. Trimming pared 2 bases from V and 4 bases from J, leaving 11 bases between. From germline, CDR1 is MRHNA and CDR2 SNTAGT. The CDR3 is made up of 14 amino acids. CDR3 nucleotide sequence: TGTGCCAGCAGTGACCCAGAGGGAGGCACTGAAGCTTTCTTT. Amino acids: CASSDPEGGTEAFF.

The gene calls are TRBV30 and TRBJ2-2; the D gene is possibly TRBD2 (6 bases). V lost 0 bases and J 5 bases, leaving 10 bases between the germline ends. CDR1 is GTSNPN, CDR2 SVGIG, per germline (reference sequence). The CDR3 loop spans 14 amino acids. This CDR3 reads CAWSVLGGTGELFF. CDR3 in DNA: TGTGCCTGGAGTGTACTCGGAGGGACCGGGGAGCTGTTTTTT.

V usage is TRBV5-6 and J usage is TRBJ1-2, with 7 positions matching TRBD1. Trimming removed 4 bases from V and 6 bases from J; junction bases left unmatched: 9. This CDR3 comprises 14 residues. CDR1 is SGHDT and CDR2 is YYEEEE in the germline V gene. The CDR3 sequence: CASSVLQGPDGYTF. CDR3 coding DNA: TGTGCCAGCAGCGTCCTACAGGGGCCGGATGGCTACACCTTC.

V gene TRBV19 combines with J gene TRBJ1-2; 7 bases are a match to TRBD1. Trimming removed 4 bases from V and 2 bases from J; junction bases left unmatched: 13. The CDR3 has 17 amino acids. CDR1 is LNHDA and CDR2 is SQIVND in the germline V gene (reference sequence). The CDR3 coding sequence is TGTGCCAGTAGTACCGAAGGGGGCTGGACGGTAAACTATGGCTACACCTTC. Its protein product is CASSTEGGWTVNYGYTF. Full variable domain (remainder filled in from reference TRBV19 and TRBJ1-2): DGGITQSPKYLFRKEGQNVTLSCEQNLNHDAMYWYRQDPGQGLRLIYYSQIVNDFQKGDIAEGYSVSREKKESFPLTVTSAQKNPTAFYLCASSTEGGWTVNYGYTFGSGTRLTVV.

The chain links TRBV6-1 to TRBJ1-2, with D uncertain. CDR3 length: 13 residues. Germline V gene sequence: CDR1 MNHNS, CDR2 SASEGT. V was pared by 6 bases and J by 1 base, with 9 bases between. Here the CDR3 reads CASRPEDNYGYTF. The CDR3 DNA reads TGTGCCAGCAGGCCCGAGGATAACTATGGCTACACCTTC.